The rows below give T cell receptor beta chains drawn from one sample of a study of blood T cell repertoires in COVID-19. The repertoire was sequenced with immunoSEQ multiplex PCR; TCRdb's copy has only in-frame clones and lacks some. The table lists fewer than 250,000 clones, about four fifths of them singletons. The specimen was peripheral blood. The receptors shown here come from a man in his fifties or sixties with acute or convalescent COVID-19. The CDR3 runs from the conserved cysteine through the conserved F or W. Each record gives: CDR3 DNA, CDR3 protein, clone size, D gene, J gene, V gene. A D gene is named only where the DNA matches it firmly. Rows give clone size only sometimes, using once, few, many, or a class for an expanded clone.

CDR3 DNA: TGTGCCAGCAGCTTAGTTGCTAGCCCCACCGGCGAGCAGTACTTC
CDR3 protein: CASSLVASPTGEQYF
clone size: NA
D gene: NA
J gene: TRBJ2-7
V gene: TRBV11-2

CDR3 DNA: TGTGCCAGCAGAGGGAGAGCGGAGCAGTACTTC
CDR3 protein: CASRGRAEQYF
clone size: once
D gene: NA
J gene: TRBJ2-7
V gene: TRBV5-5

CDR3 DNA: TGTGCCAGCAGCTCGGGACAGGGAAGGGCTTATGGCTACACCTTC
CDR3 protein: CASSSGQGRAYGYTF
clone size: NA
D gene: TRBD1
J gene: TRBJ1-2
V gene: TRBV7-9

CDR3 DNA: TGTGCCAGTATCCCCGGACAAAGCTCTGGAAACACCATATATTTT
CDR3 protein: CASIPGQSSGNTIYF
clone size: once
D gene: NA
J gene: TRBJ1-3
V gene: TRBV19

CDR3 DNA: TGTGCCAGCAGTCGTACCTCGAGGCACTATAATGAAAAACTGTTTTTT
CDR3 protein: CASSRTSRHYNEKLFF
clone size: NA
D gene: NA
J gene: TRBJ1-4
V gene: TRBV27

CDR3 DNA: TGCGCCAGCAGCCTCAAAGAGGGAGAGACAGGCGGCTCTGGGGCCAACGTCCTGACTTTC
CDR3 protein: CASSLKEGETGGSGANVLTF
clone size: NA
D gene: NA
J gene: TRBJ2-6
V gene: TRBV4-1

CDR3 DNA: TGCGCCAGCAGTTTAAGGACAGGGGGCAATCAGCCCCAGCATTTT
CDR3 protein: CASSLRTGGNQPQHF
clone size: NA
D gene: TRBD1
J gene: TRBJ1-5
V gene: TRBV5-1

CDR3 DNA: TGTGCCAGCAGCTTAGAAGGCGGGACAGATACGCAGTATTTT
CDR3 protein: CASSLEGGTDTQYF
clone size: once
D gene: NA
J gene: TRBJ2-3
V gene: TRBV11-3

CDR3 DNA: TGTGCCAGCTCCTTGGCGGAGACCTACGAGCAGTACTTC
CDR3 protein: CASSLAETYEQYF
clone size: NA
D gene: NA
J gene: TRBJ2-7
V gene: TRBV6-6

CDR3 DNA: TGTGCCAGCAGCTTGGCTAGCGGGAACACAGATACGCAGTATTTT
CDR3 protein: CASSLASGNTDTQYF
clone size: NA
D gene: TRBD2
J gene: TRBJ2-3
V gene: TRBV5-6

CDR3 DNA: TGTGCCAGCAGCTCTAGACAGAGTAGTTTATACAATGAGCAGTTCTTC
CDR3 protein: CASSSRQSSLYNEQFF
clone size: NA
D gene: NA
J gene: TRBJ2-1
V gene: TRBV7-6

CDR3 DNA: TGCGCCAGCAGCTTGGGCGGGGGGGCAGAGGAAACTGAAGCTTTCTTT
CDR3 protein: CASSLGGGAEETEAFF
clone size: NA
D gene: NA
J gene: TRBJ1-1
V gene: TRBV5-1

CDR3 DNA: TGTGCCAGTAGTATAATCGGGTCGGGCGAGCAGTACTTC
CDR3 protein: CASSIIGSGEQYF
clone size: NA
D gene: NA
J gene: TRBJ2-7
V gene: TRBV19

CDR3 DNA: TGTGCCAGCAGCCAAGAGTTTTACGAGCAGTACTTC
CDR3 protein: CASSQEFYEQYF
clone size: NA
D gene: NA
J gene: TRBJ2-7
V gene: TRBV16

CDR3 DNA: TGCGCCAGCAGCCAACTAACTAGCGTAAACGAGCAGTACTTC
CDR3 protein: CASSQLTSVNEQYF
clone size: NA
D gene: TRBD2
J gene: TRBJ2-7
V gene: TRBV4-1

CDR3 DNA: TGTGCCAGCAGCCAAGGGGGGCAGTCCAACTATGGCTACACCTTC
CDR3 protein: CASSQGGQSNYGYTF
clone size: once
D gene: NA
J gene: TRBJ1-2
V gene: TRBV3-1/TRBV3-2

CDR3 DNA: TGTGCCAGCAGGGCCGGGACAGGACCTTACACTGAAGCTTTCTTT
CDR3 protein: CASRAGTGPYTEAFF
clone size: NA
D gene: TRBD1
J gene: TRBJ1-1
V gene: TRBV5-5

CDR3 DNA: TGTGCTAGTGGTTTGGTACTGACTAGCGGGAGGCACACAGATACGCAGTATTTT
CDR3 protein: CASGLVLTSGRHTDTQYF
clone size: NA
D gene: TRBD2
J gene: TRBJ2-3
V gene: TRBV12-5

CDR3 DNA: TGTGCCAGCAGCCCCGGGACAGCCTACAATGAGCAGTTCTTC
CDR3 protein: CASSPGTAYNEQFF
clone size: NA
D gene: TRBD1
J gene: TRBJ2-1
V gene: TRBV9

CDR3 DNA: TGTGCCAGCAGCAAAGGGGTGGGGACAGGGGAAAAGACTGAAGCTTTCTTT
CDR3 protein: CASSKGVGTGEKTEAFF
clone size: NA
D gene: NA
J gene: TRBJ1-1
V gene: TRBV21-1

CDR3 DNA: TGTGCCAGCAGCGAAGGGGCAGGGAGCACAGATACGCAGTATTTT
CDR3 protein: CASSEGAGSTDTQYF
clone size: NA
D gene: NA
J gene: TRBJ2-3
V gene: TRBV6-1

CDR3 DNA: TGTGCCAGTAGTGAGGAGGGATTTGGGAATCAGCCCCAGCATTTT
CDR3 protein: CASSEEGFGNQPQHF
clone size: NA
D gene: NA
J gene: TRBJ1-5
V gene: TRBV19

CDR3 DNA: TGTGCCAGCACCCCCTCGGTAAACTACAATGAGCAGTTCTTC
CDR3 protein: CASTPSVNYNEQFF
clone size: once
D gene: NA
J gene: TRBJ2-1
V gene: TRBV28

CDR3 DNA: TGTGCCAGCAGCTTGGGGTCCCAACTCCAAGAGACCCAGTACTTC
CDR3 protein: CASSLGSQLQETQYF
clone size: NA
D gene: NA
J gene: TRBJ2-5
V gene: TRBV5-4

CDR3 DNA: TGTGCCAGCAGCCCGAGAGAAGGCGGAGGACGGGAAAAACTGTTTTTT
CDR3 protein: CASSPREGGGREKLFF
clone size: NA
D gene: NA
J gene: TRBJ1-4
V gene: TRBV9

CDR3 DNA: TGTGCCAGCAGCCGCCCAGGTGAAAAACTGTTTTTT
CDR3 protein: CASSRPGEKLFF
clone size: NA
D gene: NA
J gene: TRBJ1-4
V gene: TRBV12-3/TRBV12-4

CDR3 DNA: TGTGCCACCAGCAGAGGTCCTAGCGGGGGAAATGAGCAGTTCTTC
CDR3 protein: CATSRGPSGGNEQFF
clone size: NA
D gene: TRBD2
J gene: TRBJ2-1
V gene: TRBV15

CDR3 DNA: TGTGCCAGCAGCCGGGGACAGATTAATTCACCCCTCCACTTT
CDR3 protein: CASSRGQINSPLHF
clone size: NA
D gene: TRBD1
J gene: TRBJ1-6
V gene: TRBV7-2

CDR3 DNA: TGTGCCAGCAGAGCGGGGCTGACGACCTACGAGCAGTACTTC
CDR3 protein: CASRAGLTTYEQYF
clone size: once
D gene: TRBD2
J gene: TRBJ2-7
V gene: TRBV6-5

CDR3 DNA: TGTGCCAGCAGCCAAGGCCAGGGTCCCGCCGGGGAGCTGTTTTTT
CDR3 protein: CASSQGQGPAGELFF
clone size: NA
D gene: NA
J gene: TRBJ2-2
V gene: TRBV4-2

CDR3 DNA: TGTGCCAGTAGTATCCAGGGGATCGGGGATGGCTACACCTTC
CDR3 protein: CASSIQGIGDGYTF
clone size: NA
D gene: NA
J gene: TRBJ1-2
V gene: TRBV19

CDR3 DNA: TGTGCCAGCAGTTTATACGGTCAGGGCACTGAAGCTTTCTTT
CDR3 protein: CASSLYGQGTEAFF
clone size: NA
D gene: NA
J gene: TRBJ1-1
V gene: TRBV27

CDR3 DNA: TGTGCCTGGAGTGACCGAAGGACAGGCGGACAACCCCAGCATTTT
CDR3 protein: CAWSDRRTGGQPQHF
clone size: NA
D gene: TRBD1
J gene: TRBJ1-5
V gene: TRBV30

CDR3 DNA: TGCGCCAGCAGCCCCGGGCAGGGGGCTCTTGGAAACACCATATATTTT
CDR3 protein: CASSPGQGALGNTIYF
clone size: once
D gene: TRBD1
J gene: TRBJ1-3
V gene: TRBV5-1

CDR3 DNA: TGTGCCAGCGCTTTTCAGGGGGCAGATGGCTACACCTTC
CDR3 protein: CASAFQGADGYTF
clone size: NA
D gene: TRBD1
J gene: TRBJ1-2
V gene: TRBV7-9

CDR3 DNA: TGTGCCAGCAGCTTGACGGGGAGGTACCAAGAGACCCAGTACTTC
CDR3 protein: CASSLTGRYQETQYF
clone size: NA
D gene: NA
J gene: TRBJ2-5
V gene: TRBV3-1/TRBV3-2

CDR3 DNA: TGCAGCGTTGAAGATCCGGGTAGGGAAAAACTGTTTTTT
CDR3 protein: CSVEDPGREKLFF
clone size: NA
D gene: NA
J gene: TRBJ1-4
V gene: TRBV29-1

CDR3 DNA: TGTGCCAGCAGCCCCACAGGGGGCGGTTCGTCTTTCTATGGCTACACCTTC
CDR3 protein: CASSPTGGGSSFYGYTF
clone size: NA
D gene: TRBD1
J gene: TRBJ1-2
V gene: TRBV5-6

CDR3 DNA: TGTGCCAGCAGTCCGCGAGCTGATACGCAGTATTTT
CDR3 protein: CASSPRADTQYF
clone size: NA
D gene: NA
J gene: TRBJ2-3
V gene: TRBV12-3/TRBV12-4

CDR3 DNA: TGTGCCAGCAGTTACACAGTCAATCAGCCCCAGCATTTT
CDR3 protein: CASSYTVNQPQHF
clone size: NA
D gene: NA
J gene: TRBJ1-5
V gene: TRBV6-5